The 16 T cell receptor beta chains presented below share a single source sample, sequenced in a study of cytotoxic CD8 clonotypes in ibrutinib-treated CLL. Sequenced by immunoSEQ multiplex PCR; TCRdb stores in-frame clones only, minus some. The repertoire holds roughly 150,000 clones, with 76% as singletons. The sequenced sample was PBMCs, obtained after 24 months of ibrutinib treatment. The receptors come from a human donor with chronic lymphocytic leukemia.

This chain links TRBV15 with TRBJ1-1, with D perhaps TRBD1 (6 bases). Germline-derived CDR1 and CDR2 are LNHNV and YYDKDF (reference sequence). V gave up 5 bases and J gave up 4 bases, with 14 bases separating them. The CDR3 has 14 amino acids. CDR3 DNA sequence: TGTGCCACCAGCCCCTGGAGGGGGTCCACTGAAGCTTTCTTT. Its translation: CATSPWRGSTEAFF. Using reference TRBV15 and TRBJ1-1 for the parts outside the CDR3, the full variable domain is DAMVIQNPRYQVTQFGKPVTLSCSQTLNHNVMYWYQQKSSQAPKLLFHYYDKDFNNEADTPDNFQSRRPNTSFCFLDIRSPGLGDTAMYLCATSPWRGSTEAFFGQGTRLTVV.

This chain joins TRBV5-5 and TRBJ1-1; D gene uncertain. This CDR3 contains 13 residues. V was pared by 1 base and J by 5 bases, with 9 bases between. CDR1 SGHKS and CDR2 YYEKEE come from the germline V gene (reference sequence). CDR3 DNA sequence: TGTGCCAGCAGCTTGTCGGCACAGACTGAAGCTTTCTTT. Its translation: CASSLSAQTEAFF.

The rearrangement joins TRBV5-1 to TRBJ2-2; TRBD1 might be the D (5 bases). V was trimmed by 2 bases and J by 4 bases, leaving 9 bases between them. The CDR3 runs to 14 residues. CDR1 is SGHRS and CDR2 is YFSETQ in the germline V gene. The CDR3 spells CASSLGTGTGELFF. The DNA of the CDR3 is TGCGCCAGCAGCTTAGGCACAGGCACCGGGGAGCTGTTTTTT.

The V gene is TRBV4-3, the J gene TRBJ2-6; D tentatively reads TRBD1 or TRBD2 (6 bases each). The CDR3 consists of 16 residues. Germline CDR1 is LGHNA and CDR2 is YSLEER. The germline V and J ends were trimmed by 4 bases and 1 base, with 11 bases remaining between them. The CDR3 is CASSRVGGSGANVLTF. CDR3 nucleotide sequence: TGCGCCAGCAGCCGGGTAGGGGGGTCTGGGGCCAACGTCCTGACTTTC.

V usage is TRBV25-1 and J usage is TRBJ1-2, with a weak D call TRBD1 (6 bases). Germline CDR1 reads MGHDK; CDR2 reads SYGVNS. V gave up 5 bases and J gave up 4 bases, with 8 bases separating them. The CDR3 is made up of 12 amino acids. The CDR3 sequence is CASSNRVYGYTF. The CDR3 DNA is TGTGCCAGCAGTAACAGGGTCTATGGCTACACCTTC.

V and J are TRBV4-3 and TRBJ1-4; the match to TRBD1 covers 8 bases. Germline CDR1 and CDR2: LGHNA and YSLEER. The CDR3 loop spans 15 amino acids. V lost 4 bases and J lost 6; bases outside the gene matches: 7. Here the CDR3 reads CASSPRWTGYEKLFF. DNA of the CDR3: TGCGCCAGCAGCCCCCGATGGACAGGGTATGAAAAACTGTTTTTT.

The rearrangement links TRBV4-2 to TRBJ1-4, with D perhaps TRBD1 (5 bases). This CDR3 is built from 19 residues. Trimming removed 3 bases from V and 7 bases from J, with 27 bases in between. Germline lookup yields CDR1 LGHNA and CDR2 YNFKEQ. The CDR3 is CASSHFPVSGDRFLEKLFF. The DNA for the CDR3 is TGTGCCAGCAGCCATTTCCCGGTGTCTGGGGACCGGTTTCTTGAAAAACTGTTTTTT.

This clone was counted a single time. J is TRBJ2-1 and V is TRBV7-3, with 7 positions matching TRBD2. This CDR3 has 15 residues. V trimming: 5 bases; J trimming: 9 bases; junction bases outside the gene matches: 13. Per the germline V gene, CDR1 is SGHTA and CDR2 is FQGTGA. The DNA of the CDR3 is TGTGCCAGCAGCCCCGCGATAGCGGGTAGGGGTGAGCAGTTCTTC. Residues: CASSPAIAGRGEQFF.

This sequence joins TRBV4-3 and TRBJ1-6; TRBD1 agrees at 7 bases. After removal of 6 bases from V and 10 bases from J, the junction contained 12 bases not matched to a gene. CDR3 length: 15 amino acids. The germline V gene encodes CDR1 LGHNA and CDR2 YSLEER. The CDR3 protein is CASSPGQRNQSPLHF. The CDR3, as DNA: TGCGCCAGCAGTCCGGGACAGCGGAACCAATCACCCCTCCACTTT.

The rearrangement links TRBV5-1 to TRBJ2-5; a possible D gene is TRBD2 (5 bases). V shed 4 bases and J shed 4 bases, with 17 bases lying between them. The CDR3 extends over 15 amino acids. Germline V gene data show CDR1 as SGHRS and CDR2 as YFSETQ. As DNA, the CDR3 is TGCGCCAGCAGCCAGAGTCTGACCGCGGGAGAGACCCAGTACTTC. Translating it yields CASSQSLTAGETQYF. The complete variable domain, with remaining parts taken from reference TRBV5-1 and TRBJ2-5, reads KAGVTQTPRYLIKTRGQQVTLSCSPISGHRSVSWYQQTPGQGLQFLFEYFSETQRNKGNFPGRFSGRQFSNSRSEMNVSTLELGDSALYLCASSQSLTAGETQYFGPGTRLLVL.

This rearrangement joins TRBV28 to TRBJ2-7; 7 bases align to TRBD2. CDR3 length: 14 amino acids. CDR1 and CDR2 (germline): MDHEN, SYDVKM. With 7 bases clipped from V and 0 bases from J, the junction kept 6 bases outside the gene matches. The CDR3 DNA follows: TGTGCCAGCACCGGGACTACCAGCTCCTACGAGCAGTACTTC. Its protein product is CASTGTTSSYEQYF. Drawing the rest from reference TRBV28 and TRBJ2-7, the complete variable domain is DVKVTQSSRYLVKRTGEKVFLECVQDMDHENMFWYRQDPGLGLRLIYFSYDVKMKEKGDIPEGYSVSREKKERFSLILESASTNQTSMYLCASTGTTSSYEQYFGPGTRLTVT.

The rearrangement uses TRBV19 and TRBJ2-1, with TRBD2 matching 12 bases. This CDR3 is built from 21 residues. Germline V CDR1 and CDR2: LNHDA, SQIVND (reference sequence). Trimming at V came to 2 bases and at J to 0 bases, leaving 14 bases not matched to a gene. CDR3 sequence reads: CASSILQTSGSGRFSYNEQFF. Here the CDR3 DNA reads TGTGCCAGTAGTATACTGCAGACTAGCGGGAGCGGTCGCTTCTCCTACAATGAGCAGTTCTTC. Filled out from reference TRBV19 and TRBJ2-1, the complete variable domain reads DGGITQSPKYLFRKEGQNVTLSCEQNLNHDAMYWYRQDPGQGLRLIYYSQIVNDFQKGDIAEGYSVSREKKESFPLTVTSAQKNPTAFYLCASSILQTSGSGRFSYNEQFFGPGTRLTVL.

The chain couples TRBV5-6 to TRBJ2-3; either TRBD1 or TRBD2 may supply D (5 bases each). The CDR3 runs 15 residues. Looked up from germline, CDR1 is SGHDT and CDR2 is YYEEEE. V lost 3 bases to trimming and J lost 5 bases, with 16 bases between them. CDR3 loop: CASSSRDGGGDTQYF. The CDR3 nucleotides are TGTGCCAGCAGCTCCCGGGACGGTGGGGGAGATACGCAGTATTTT.

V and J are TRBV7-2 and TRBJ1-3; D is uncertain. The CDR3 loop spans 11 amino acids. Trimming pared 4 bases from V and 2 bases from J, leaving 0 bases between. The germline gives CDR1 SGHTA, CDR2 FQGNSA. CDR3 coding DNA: TGTGCCAGCAGCTCTGGAAACACCATATATTTT. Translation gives CASSSGNTIYF. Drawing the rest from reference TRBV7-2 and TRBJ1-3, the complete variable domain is GAGVSQSPSNKVTEKGKDVELRCDPISGHTALYWYRQSLGQGLEFLIYFQGNSAPDKSGLPSDRFSAERTGGSVSTLTIQRTQQEDSAVYLCASSSGNTIYFGEGSWLTVV.

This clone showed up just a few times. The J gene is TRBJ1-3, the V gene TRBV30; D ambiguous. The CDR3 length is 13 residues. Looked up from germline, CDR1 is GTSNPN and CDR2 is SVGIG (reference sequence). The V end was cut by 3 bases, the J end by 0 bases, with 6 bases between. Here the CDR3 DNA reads TGTGCCTGGAGCGTCTCCTCTGGAAACACCATATATTTT. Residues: CAWSVSSGNTIYF.

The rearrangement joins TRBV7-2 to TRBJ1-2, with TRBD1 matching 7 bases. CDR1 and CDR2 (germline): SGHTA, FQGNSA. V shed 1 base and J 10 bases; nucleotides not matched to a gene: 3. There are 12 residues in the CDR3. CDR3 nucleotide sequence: TGTGCCAGCAGCTTAGAGGGGGCTGCCTACACCTTC. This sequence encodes CASSLEGAAYTF.